A single sample is the source of the 2 T cell receptor beta chains below, sequenced in a study of blood T cell repertoires in COVID-19. Assay used: immunoSEQ multiplex PCR; TCRdb lists only in-frame clones, some missing. The sample carries approximately 150,000 clones, roughly four fifths recorded once. Sequencing was done on a sample of peripheral blood. The receptor set was obtained from a human donor with acute or convalescent COVID-19. The donor label of this sample is uncertain.

The chain combines TRBV7-2 with TRBJ1-3, with D tentatively TRBD1 (5 bases). V lost 8 bases, J lost 0 bases, and 11 bases lay in between. This CDR3 spans 14 amino acids. Per the germline V gene, CDR1 is SGHTA and CDR2 is FQGNSA. The CDR3 protein is CASEAGLSGNTIYF. DNA of the CDR3: TGTGCCAGCGAGGCAGGGCTCTCTGGAAACACCATATATTTT.

This clone was counted many times. The chain joins TRBV30 to TRBJ2-2; tentative D call: TRBD2 (6 bases). V lost 2 bases, J lost 4 bases, and 11 bases lay in between. CDR1 and CDR2 (germline): GTSNPN, SVGIG (reference sequence). The CDR3 has 14 amino acids. In nucleotides, the CDR3 is TGTGCCTGGAGTCGACTGGGACTCACCGGGGAGCTGTTTTTT. It translates to CAWSRLGLTGELFF.